The 12 T cell receptor beta chains reported below all come from one sample, sequenced in a study of CD8 T cells in Susac syndrome. Random hexamers primed reverse transcription of about 0.5 to 1 ug RNA. TCRdb called the immunoSEQ multiplex PCR reads again in MiXCR, with one record for every CDR3 protein. The sample has roughly 200,000 distinct CDR3 sequences, about 95% seen once. Sequences were obtained from CD4+ T cells from PBMCs. The origin of the receptors is a human donor in good health.

For the CDR3, the DNA is TGTGCCAGCAGCTTGGCGTGGACTAGCGGAAACACCGGGGAGCTGTTTTTT. Translated: CASSLAWTSGNTGELFF. V is TRBV5-6 and J is TRBJ2-2; 10 bases are a match to TRBD2. The length of the CDR3 is 17 residues. CDR1 and CDR2 from the germline V gene are SGHDT and YYEEEE. V was pared by 0 bases and J by 2 bases, with 4 bases of the junction left unmatched. Complete variable domain (other parts from reference TRBV5-6 and TRBJ2-2): DAGVTQSPTHLIKTRGQQVTLRCSPKSGHDTVSWYQQALGQGPQFIFQYYEEEERQRGNFPDRFSGHQFPNYSSELNVNALLLGDSALYLCASSLAWTSGNTGELFFGEGSRLTVL.

The rearrangement links TRBV11-1 to TRBJ2-5; D is ambiguous. Germline V gene sequence: CDR1 SGHAT, CDR2 FQDESV (reference sequence). The ends were cut back, 4 bases at V and 5 bases at J, with 8 bases in the middle. The CDR3 runs 12 residues. CDR3 residues: CASSYRSETQYF. CDR3 sequence (DNA): TGTGCCAGCAGCTACCGGTCCGAGACCCAGTACTTC. Full variable domain (outside the CDR3, taken from reference TRBV11-1 and TRBJ2-5): EAEVAQSPRYKITEKSQAVAFWCDPISGHATLYWYRQILGQGPELLVQFQDESVVDDSQLPKDRFSAERLKGVDSTLKIQPAELGDSAMYLCASSYRSETQYFGPGTRLLVL.

The V and J genes are TRBV18 and TRBJ2-2; no definite D call. Germline V gives CDR1 KGHSH, CDR2 LQKENI. Trimming stripped 2 bases from V and 1 base from J, with 5 bases between. CDR3 size: 14 residues. The CDR3 nucleotides read TGTGCCAGCTCACCAGCGATGAACACCGGGGAGCTGTTTTTT. The encoded protein is CASSPAMNTGELFF. The variable domain in full, with the rest retrieved from reference TRBV18 and TRBJ2-2, is NAGVMQNPRHLVRRRGQEARLRCSPMKGHSHVYWYRQLPEEGLKFMVYLQKENIIDESGMPKERFSAEFPKEGPSILRIQQVVRGDSAAYFCASSPAMNTGELFFGEGSRLTVL.

The J gene is TRBJ2-3, the V gene TRBV2; D gene ambiguous. Trimming left V 8 bases short and J 2 bases short, with 8 bases between. This CDR3 comprises 12 residues. CDR1 SNHLY and CDR2 FYNNEI come from the germline V gene. As DNA, the CDR3 is TGTGCCAGCGTGGGCTACACAGATACGCAGTATTTT. Its protein product is CASVGYTDTQYF.

The CDR3 DNA sequence: TGCGCCAGCAGCCAAGAGCCTAATCCGGGTTACGAGCAGTACTTC. It translates to CASSQEPNPGYEQYF. The chain is built from TRBV4-3 and TRBJ2-7; D is unclear. Germline loops: CDR1 LGHNA, CDR2 YSLEER. Trimming left V 0 bases short and J 4 bases short, with 13 bases between. The CDR3 is 15 residues long.

The chain joins TRBV6-2 or TRBV6-3 to TRBJ1-2; unclear D gene. The V gene's germline CDR1 is MNHEY and CDR2 SVGEGT. The CDR3 has 14 residues. V was shortened by 4 bases and J by 1 base, with 10 bases between the two germline ends. The CDR3 sequence: CASSLRRVNYGYTF. In DNA form, the CDR3 reads TGTGCCAGCAGTTTAAGACGGGTTAACTATGGCTACACCTTC.

The genes are TRBV29-1 and TRBJ1-1; D might be TRBD1 (6 bases). Germline V gene lookup returns CDR1 SQVTM and CDR2 ANQGSEA. CDR3 length: 13 residues. Trimming pared 4 bases from V and 4 bases from J, leaving 13 bases between. The CDR3 DNA is TGCAGCGTTGGGGGGGACACGAGCACTGAAGCTTTCTTT. It yields the protein CSVGGDTSTEAFF.

The chain employs TRBV5-1 and TRBJ2-3, with D perhaps matching TRBD2 (5 bases). The CDR3 length is 14 residues. Deletions cut 0 bases from V and 6 bases from J, with 11 bases between. Germline CDR1 is SGHRS and CDR2 is YFSETQ. CDR3 sequence (DNA): TGCGCCAGCAGCTTGGGTCTAGCCGTGGATACGCAGTATTTT. It yields the protein CASSLGLAVDTQYF. Full variable domain (missing parts from reference TRBV5-1 and TRBJ2-3): KAGVTQTPRYLIKTRGQQVTLSCSPISGHRSVSWYQQTPGQGLQFLFEYFSETQRNKGNFPGRFSGRQFSNSRSEMNVSTLELGDSALYLCASSLGLAVDTQYFGPGTRLTVL.

The chain is built from TRBV27 and TRBJ1-5; D gene ambiguous. The ends were cut back, 6 bases at V and 0 bases at J, with 9 bases in the middle. The CDR3 extends over 14 amino acids. Germline V gene lookup returns CDR1 MNHEY and CDR2 SMNVEV (reference sequence). The CDR3 sequence: CASRSGVSNQPQHF. CDR3 bases: TGTGCCAGCAGATCCGGGGTTAGCAATCAGCCCCAGCATTTT.

The chain carries TRBV4-3 and TRBJ1-1, with D possibly matching TRBD1 (6 bases). Germline CDR1 reads LGHNA; CDR2 reads YSLEER. The CDR3 totals 16 residues. The V and J ends lost 4 bases and 0 bases respectively, with 15 bases between them. The CDR3 DNA is TGCGCCAGCAGCCGGCGCGGACAGCGCTTGAACACTGAAGCTTTCTTT. This gives the protein CASSRRGQRLNTEAFF.

The chain is built from TRBV15 and TRBJ2-5; 7 nucleotides match TRBD2. This CDR3 has 14 amino acids. Trimming at V came to 1 base and at J to 4 bases, leaving 3 bases not matched to a gene. The V gene's germline CDR1 is LNHNV and CDR2 YYDKDF (reference sequence). This CDR3 reads CATSRGGLRETQYF. The CDR3 DNA reads as TGTGCCACCAGCAGAGGGGGACTACGAGAGACCCAGTACTTC.

This sequence joins TRBV12-3 or TRBV12-4 and TRBJ2-3; D call uncertain. Trimming took off 1 base at V and 5 bases at J, with 4 bases between the two ends. This CDR3 has 12 amino acids. The CDR3 bases are TGTGCCAGCAGTTTAGACGGAGATACGCAGTATTTT. This codes for CASSLDGDTQYF.